The clone carrying this TCR beta chain was observed a single time. Its antigen remains unknown. The data were obtained in a study of graft-versus-host responses after intestinal transplantation. About the study: The whole recipient group had anti-thymocyte globulin induction followed by tacrolimus and steroids for around 3 years.

Sequencing was performed with immunoSEQ multiplex PCR; in TCRdb, only in-frame clones are kept and a portion is missing. The sample lists just over 95,000 clones, 80% to 95% occurring once. The germline gives CDR1 SGHDT, CDR2 YYEEEE. This CDR3 has 12 amino acids. V lost 4 bases and J lost 4, with 8 bases in between. This material consisted of unstimulated CD4+ T cells sorted from spleen or lymph node cells, taken before intestinal transplant. This TCR came from a human donor who received an intestinal transplant. The gene calls are TRBV5-6 and TRBJ2-5; the D is unclear. DNA for the CDR3: TGTGCCAGCAGCCCCCCGGGAGAGACCCAGTACTTC. Encoded protein: CASSPPGETQYF.